Below, 30 T cell receptor beta chains from the same sample are listed, as sequenced in a study of blood T cell repertoires in COVID-19. The assay was immunoSEQ multiplex PCR, and TCRdb's table has in-frame clones only and misses some. Of roughly 140,000 clones listed, 84% are singletons. Sequencing was done on a sample of peripheral blood. The origin of the receptors is a human donor in a cohort sampled during active COVID-19.

CDR3 DNA: TGCGCCAGCAGCCAAGAGTCGGGCACAGATACGCAGTATTTT. Translation gives CASSQESGTDTQYF. This rearrangement joins TRBV4-1 to TRBJ2-3, with no clear D. Trimming shortened V by 0 bases and J by 1 base, and 5 bases separated the two germline ends. This CDR3 has 14 amino acids. The V gene's germline CDR1 is MGHRA and CDR2 YSYEKL.

CDR3 DNA sequence: TGCAGCGGACTCGTCCCCGGGACAGAGACCTTGTTCTTC. Translating gives CSGLVPGTETLFF. This rearrangement joins TRBV29-1 to TRBJ2-1; 7 nucleotides line up with TRBD1. The CDR3 extends over 13 amino acids. The V gene's germline CDR1 is SQVTM and CDR2 ANQGSEA. The junction had 18 bases not matched to a gene; V was cut back by 7 bases and J by 15 bases.

The chain couples TRBV5-8 to TRBJ2-6, with TRBD1 matching 7 bases. This CDR3 spans 15 amino acids. The junction had 2 bases not matched to a gene; V was cut back by 5 bases and J by 0 bases. CDR1 is SGHTS, CDR2 YDEGEE, per germline. CDR3 protein: CASSWDSSGANVLTF. DNA of the CDR3: TGTGCCAGCAGTTGGGACAGCTCTGGGGCCAACGTCCTGACTTTC.

The rearrangement uses TRBV5-1 and TRBJ1-1; unclear D gene. Germline-derived CDR1 and CDR2 are SGHRS and YFSETQ. This CDR3 spans 13 amino acids. The ends were cut back, 0 bases at V and 7 bases at J, with 10 bases in the middle. The CDR3 reads CASSLGQSGEAFF. The CDR3 DNA reads as TGCGCCAGCAGCTTGGGTCAGTCGGGTGAAGCTTTCTTT.

The V gene is TRBV1, the J gene TRBJ2-7; TRBD1 is the table's D call, not checked against the DNA. TRBV1 is listed as a pseudogene. This CDR3 spans 12 amino acids. The CDR3 reads CTNLRGLHEQYF. As DNA, the CDR3 is TGCACCAACCTCAGGGGGCTCCACGAGCAGTACTTC.

CDR3 amino acids: CATQGRVDTQYF. CDR3 in DNA: TGTGCCACCCAAGGCAGGGTTGATACGCAGTATTTT. The V and J genes are TRBV19 and TRBJ2-3; weak D call: TRBD1 (5 bases). Germline V gene sequence: CDR1 LNHDA, CDR2 SQIVND (reference sequence). The CDR3 sequence is 12 residues long. Trimming stripped 10 bases from V and 6 bases from J, with 14 bases between.

The gene calls are TRBV27 and TRBJ2-1; possibly TRBD1 for D (6 bases). The CDR3 length is 13 residues. Germline CDR1 reads MNHEY; CDR2 reads SMNVEV (reference sequence). Trimming left V 6 bases short and J 4 bases short, with 10 bases between. CDR3 region: CASSLQGYNEQFF. The CDR3 DNA reads as TGTGCCAGCAGCTTACAGGGTTACAATGAGCAGTTCTTC.

The chain has TRBV11-2 and TRBJ2-7; TRBD1 matches 7 bases. This CDR3 has 15 residues. CDR1 and CDR2 from the germline V gene are SGHAT and FQNNGV. The J segment lost 6 bases and the V segment lost 1 base, leaving 9 bases of the junction unmatched. The CDR3 loop is CASSLGTGAGGEQYF. CDR3 in DNA: TGTGCCAGCAGCTTAGGTACAGGGGCAGGAGGCGAGCAGTACTTC.

V is TRBV3-1 (or the pseudogene TRBV3-2) and J is TRBJ1-4, with D unresolved. This CDR3 is 15 amino acids long. The germline V gene has CDR1 LGHDT and CDR2 YNNKEL (reference sequence). V dropped 5 bases and J dropped 0 bases, with 10 bases sitting between them. For the CDR3, the DNA is TGTGCCAGCAGCTGGTCAGGTTCAACTAATGAAAAACTGTTTTTT. Translating it yields CASSWSGSTNEKLFF.

This sequence joins TRBV29-1 and TRBJ2-1; D is unresolved. With 7 bases removed from V and 9 bases from J, the gap between germline ends came to 22 bases. Germline CDR1 is SQVTM and CDR2 is ANQGSEA. There are 14 residues in the CDR3. CDR3 region: CSGSLQFRIGEQFF. The CDR3 coding sequence is TGCAGCGGCAGTCTACAGTTTCGTATCGGTGAGCAGTTCTTC.

The chain combines TRBV19 with TRBJ1-5; 11 nucleotides match TRBD1. Per germline, CDR1 LNHDA and CDR2 SQIVND (reference sequence). The CDR3 extends over 14 amino acids. The ends lost 9 bases at V and 4 bases at J; junction bases unmatched: 5. CDR3 amino acids: CASCGTGGNQPQHF. DNA of the CDR3: TGTGCCAGCTGCGGGACAGGGGGAAATCAGCCCCAGCATTTT. Full variable domain (outside the CDR3, taken from reference TRBV19 and TRBJ1-5): DGGITQSPKYLFRKEGQNVTLSCEQNLNHDAMYWYRQDPGQGLRLIYYSQIVNDFQKGDIAEGYSVSREKKESFPLTVTSAQKNPTAFYLCASCGTGGNQPQHFGDGTRLSIL.

This chain joins TRBV5-1 and TRBJ2-3; no firm D call. CDR3 length: 14 residues. Germline assignment: CDR1 SGHRS and CDR2 YFSETQ. Trimming pared 1 base from V and 0 bases from J, leaving 6 bases between. DNA for the CDR3: TGCGCCAGCAGCTTGTTATTGAGCACAGATACGCAGTATTTT. Translating it yields CASSLLLSTDTQYF.

This clone was detected a few times. The chain couples TRBV3-1 (or the pseudogene TRBV3-2) to TRBJ2-7; perhaps TRBD1 as D (5 bases). The CDR3 contains 14 residues. With 4 bases removed from V and 6 bases from J, the gap between germline ends came to 16 bases. Germline CDR1 and CDR2: LGHDT and YNNKEL (reference sequence). CDR3 amino acids: CASSRRPARGEQYF. The CDR3 DNA reads TGTGCCAGCAGCCGACGGCCCGCAAGGGGCGAGCAGTACTTC.

The V call is TRBV12-3 or TRBV12-4, the J call TRBJ2-7; 7 nucleotides line up with TRBD1. This CDR3 is built from 13 residues. The trim removed 6 bases at V and 0 bases at J, leaving 2 bases unmatched. CDR3 sequence: CASRRQGSYEQYF. In nucleotides, the CDR3 is TGTGCCAGCAGGAGACAGGGCTCCTACGAGCAGTACTTC.

The V call is TRBV5-6, the J call TRBJ2-1; 7 bases map to TRBD2. Germline V gene lookup returns CDR1 SGHDT and CDR2 YYEEEE. V lost 6 bases and J lost 8; bases outside the gene matches: 14. The CDR3 length is 15 residues. The CDR3 region is CASTNWGGTADEQFF. The CDR3 DNA sequence: TGTGCCAGCACCAACTGGGGGGGAACCGCCGATGAGCAGTTCTTC.

This clone was observed a single time. The V and J genes are TRBV4-1 and TRBJ1-5; the D is unclear. The CDR3 consists of 13 residues. CDR1 MGHRA and CDR2 YSYEKL come from the germline V gene. Trimming cost V 2 bases and J 8 bases, with 10 bases left between them. Written as DNA, the CDR3 is TGCGCCAGCAGCCAACAGGACTCAGAGCCCCAGCATTTT. Its translation is CASSQQDSEPQHF.

This chain links TRBV11-2 with TRBJ1-6; TRBD1 might be the D (5 bases). V was pared by 5 bases and J by 4 bases, with 21 bases between. The germline V gene encodes CDR1 SGHAT and CDR2 FQNNGV. This CDR3 spans 18 amino acids. This chain's CDR3 is CASSRYTGGDQYNSPLHF. As DNA, the CDR3 is TGTGCCAGCAGCCGTTATACGGGGGGGGACCAATATAATTCACCCCTCCACTTT.

V is TRBV10-3 and J is TRBJ2-6; tentative D call: TRBD2 (6 bases). The germline CDR1 and CDR2 sequences are ENHRY and SYGVKD. V lost 8 bases, J lost 4 bases, and 9 bases lay in between. The CDR3 has 13 amino acids. CDR3 residues: CAISGDGANVLTF. CDR3 bases: TGTGCCATCTCGGGGGACGGGGCCAACGTCCTGACTTTC.

V is TRBV12-3 or TRBV12-4 and J is TRBJ2-1; D gene uncertain. This CDR3 has 12 residues. V was trimmed by 6 bases and J by 6 bases, leaving 9 bases between them. The CDR3 DNA is TGTGCCAGCAGCTTAATAGCCAATGAGCAGTTCTTC. It specifies CASSLIANEQFF.

V is TRBV3-1 (or the pseudogene TRBV3-2) and J is TRBJ2-3; 9 bases fit TRBD2. Germline CDR1 LGHDT, CDR2 YNNKEL (reference sequence). This CDR3 has 15 amino acids. Germline trimming cut 0 bases from V and 6 bases from J; bases unmatched to any gene: 4. DNA for the CDR3: TGTGCCAGCAGCCAAGATAGTAGCGGGGGCGATACGCAGTATTTT. Translated: CASSQDSSGGDTQYF.

The chain employs TRBV3-1 (or the pseudogene TRBV3-2) and TRBJ2-1; TRBD1 aligns across 8 bases. This CDR3 region has 14 residues. The germline V gene encodes CDR1 LGHDT and CDR2 YNNKEL (reference sequence). Losses at the gene ends were 5 bases for V and 7 bases for J; bases not matched to a gene: 7. CDR3 DNA: TGTGCCAGCAGCACAGGGGGAGATAGGAATGAGCAGTTCTTC. This translates into CASSTGGDRNEQFF.

The chain's CDR3 is CASSQEGQGRDQPQHF. The CDR3 nucleotides are TGCGCCAGCAGCCAAGAAGGACAGGGAAGGGACCAGCCCCAGCATTTT. The rearrangement uses TRBV4-1 and TRBJ1-5; 8 nucleotides align to TRBD1. CDR3 size: 16 residues. Germline V gene data show CDR1 as MGHRA and CDR2 as YSYEKL. The V gene end was trimmed by 0 bases and the J gene end by 7 bases; junction bases not matched to a gene: 8.

This chain joins TRBV12-5 and TRBJ2-5; TRBD1 is a possible D gene (6 bases). Deletions cut 0 bases from V and 5 bases from J, with 19 bases between. CDR3 length: 17 residues. Germline V CDR1 and CDR2: LGHNT, FRNRAP. As DNA, the CDR3 is TGTGCTAGTGGTTTGGTACGAGGGGGAACCCCCCGGGAGACCCAGTACTTC. Protein sequence: CASGLVRGGTPRETQYF. The complete variable domain, with remaining parts taken from reference TRBV12-5 and TRBJ2-5, reads DARVTQTPRHKVTEMGQEVTMRCQPILGHNTVFWYRQTMMQGLELLAYFRNRAPLDDSGMPKDRFSAEMPDATLATLKIQPSEPRDSAVYFCASGLVRGGTPRETQYFGPGTRLLVL.

This chain links TRBV6-5 with TRBJ1-1; 8 bases fit TRBD1. This CDR3 contains 15 residues. Trimming took 6 bases from V and 3 from J; bases not matched to a gene: 9. Germline V lookup: CDR1 MNHEY, CDR2 SVGAGI. The CDR3 coding sequence is TGTGCCAGCAGAGCCGACAGGGGTCGACACACTGAAGCTTTCTTT. This codes for CASRADRGRHTEAFF.

The chain recombines TRBV5-1 with TRBJ1-5; D possibly corresponds to TRBD1 (6 bases). The V gene lost 2 bases and the J gene lost 8 bases, with 14 bases spanning the gap. The CDR3 runs 14 residues. From germline, CDR1 is SGHRS and CDR2 YFSETQ. The CDR3 loop is CASSLTGNTEPQHF. CDR3 DNA: TGCGCCAGCAGCTTAACAGGGAATACGGAGCCCCAGCATTTT.

The chain combines TRBV19 with TRBJ2-4; 7 nucleotides line up with TRBD1. The trim removed 6 bases at V and 0 bases at J, leaving 5 bases unmatched. Germline V CDR1 and CDR2: LNHDA, SQIVND (reference sequence). The CDR3 runs 15 residues. CDR3 DNA sequence: TGTGCCAGTAGATCCCAGGGGGTAGCCAAAAACATTCAGTACTTC. Protein: CASRSQGVAKNIQYF.

The rearrangement links TRBV19 to TRBJ2-1; no firm D call. The CDR3 contains 13 residues. V lost 3 bases to trimming and J lost 6 bases, with 9 bases between them. CDR1 is LNHDA, CDR2 SQIVND, per germline (reference sequence). In nucleotides, the CDR3 is TGTGCCAGTAGTATCGTTAGGAGCAATGAGCAGTTCTTC. Its translation: CASSIVRSNEQFF.

The chain recombines TRBV11-2 with TRBJ2-7; 8 bases are a match to TRBD1. Trimming took 5 bases from V and 0 from J; bases not matched to a gene: 6. The germline V gene has CDR1 SGHAT and CDR2 FQNNGV. This CDR3 has 15 amino acids. For the CDR3, the DNA is TGTGCCAGCAGCGCCCACAGGGGGTTCTCCTACGAGCAGTACTTC. Protein product: CASSAHRGFSYEQYF. Full variable domain (outside the CDR3, taken from reference TRBV11-2 and TRBJ2-7): EAGVAQSPRYKIIEKRQSVAFWCNPISGHATLYWYQQILGQGPKLLIQFQNNGVVDDSQLPKDRFSAERLKGVDSTLKIQPAKLEDSAVYLCASSAHRGFSYEQYFGPGTRLTVT.

V usage is TRBV6-1 and J usage is TRBJ1-4, with 9 positions matching TRBD1. The CDR3 is 15 amino acids. Looked up from germline, CDR1 is MNHNS and CDR2 is SASEGT. Unmatched junction bases numbered 4, after V lost 3 bases and J lost 5 bases. The CDR3 loop reads CASSEGQGYNEKLFF. CDR3 sequence (DNA): TGTGCCAGCAGTGAGGGACAGGGTTACAATGAAAAACTGTTTTTT.

The CDR3: CATSTARTGIGEQYF. In nucleotides, the CDR3 is TGTGCCACCAGCACTGCCCGAACAGGGATCGGCGAGCAGTACTTC. V gene TRBV15 combines with J gene TRBJ2-7; D perhaps matches TRBD1 (6 bases). This CDR3 has 15 amino acids. Per germline, CDR1 LNHNV and CDR2 YYDKDF (reference sequence). Trimming shortened V by 4 bases and J by 6 bases, and 19 bases separated the two germline ends.